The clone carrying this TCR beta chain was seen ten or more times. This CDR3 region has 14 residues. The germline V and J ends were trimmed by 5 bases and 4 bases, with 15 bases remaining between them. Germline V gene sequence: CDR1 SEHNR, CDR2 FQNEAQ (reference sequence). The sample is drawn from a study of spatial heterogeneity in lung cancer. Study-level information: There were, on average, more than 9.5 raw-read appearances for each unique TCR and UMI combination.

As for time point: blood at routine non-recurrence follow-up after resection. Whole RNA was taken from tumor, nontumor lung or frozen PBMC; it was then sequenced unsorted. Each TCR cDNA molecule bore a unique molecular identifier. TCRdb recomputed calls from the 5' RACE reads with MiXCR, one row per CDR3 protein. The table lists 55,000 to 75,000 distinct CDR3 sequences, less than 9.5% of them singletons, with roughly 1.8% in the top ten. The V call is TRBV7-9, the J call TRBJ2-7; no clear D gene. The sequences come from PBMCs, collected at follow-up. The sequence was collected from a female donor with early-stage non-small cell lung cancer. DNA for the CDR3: TGTGCCAGCAGCCGCGCACCCCGACCGTACGAGCAGTACTTC. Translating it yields CASSRAPRPYEQYF.